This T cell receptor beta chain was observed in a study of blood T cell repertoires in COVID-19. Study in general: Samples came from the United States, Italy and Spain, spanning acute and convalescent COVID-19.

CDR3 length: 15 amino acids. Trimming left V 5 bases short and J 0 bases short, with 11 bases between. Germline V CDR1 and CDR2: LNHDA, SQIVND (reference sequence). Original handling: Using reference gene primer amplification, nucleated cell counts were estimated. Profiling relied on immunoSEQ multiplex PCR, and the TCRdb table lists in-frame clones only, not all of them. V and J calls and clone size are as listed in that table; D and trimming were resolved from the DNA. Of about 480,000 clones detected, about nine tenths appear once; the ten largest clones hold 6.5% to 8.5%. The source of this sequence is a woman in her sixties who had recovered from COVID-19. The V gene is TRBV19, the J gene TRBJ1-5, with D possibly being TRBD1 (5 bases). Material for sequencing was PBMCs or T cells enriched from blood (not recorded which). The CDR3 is CASSFTGYSNQPQHF. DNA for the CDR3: TGTGCCAGTAGTTTTACAGGTTATAGCAATCAGCCCCAGCATTTT.